The clone carrying this T cell receptor (beta chain) turned up a few times. Its target is not known. This record belongs to a study of identical twins. The germline gives CDR1 DFQATT, CDR2 SNEGSKA (reference sequence). The V gene lost 2 bases and the J gene lost 7 bases, with 19 bases spanning the gap. The CDR3 is 15 amino acids. MiXCR, applied by TCRdb to the 5' RACE reads, yields one record per CDR3 protein. The profile shows 200,000 to 250,000 distinct CDR3 sequences, around 6.8% of them singletons. Study-wide points: Within twin pairs, the out-of-frame alpha sequences they shared showed excess low generation probability. Out-of-frame TCR alpha sharing in monozygotic twins exceeded recombination model predictions. Insertions were fewer in abundant cord blood beta clonotypes, whereas memory repertoires showed none of this pattern. Conclusions leaned on cross-sectional statistical analysis and did not track the same donors over time.

The data were also submitted as part of a second study, on yellow fever vaccine responses in identical twins.

The chain recombines TRBV20-1 with TRBJ2-3; D gene unclear. Specimen: memory (CD45RO+) T cells sorted from blood. This TCR was recovered from a woman aged 18-35 years in good health. The CDR3 is CSARFPDGTLNTQYF. CDR3 DNA sequence: TGCAGTGCTAGATTTCCGGACGGCACCCTGAATACGCAGTATTTT.